One and the same sample provided the 17 T cell receptor beta chains below, sequenced in a study of blood T cell repertoires in COVID-19. Sequenced by immunoSEQ multiplex PCR; TCRdb stores in-frame clones only, minus some. The sample includes approximately 180,000 clones, about 85% of them seen just once. Sequences were obtained from peripheral blood. Every receptor here comes from a woman over 75 with acute or convalescent COVID-19.

In regard to this clone: One end of the junction does not line up with germline, which may come from a read error. The rearrangement links TRBV7-2 to TRBJ2-1; a weak D match, TRBD2 (6 bases). CDR1 and CDR2 from the germline V gene are SGHTA and FQGNSA. The CDR3 consists of 14 residues. The CDR3 nucleotides are TGTGCCAGCAGCCTAGCGTCCCGCTACAATGAGCAGTTCTTC. This encodes CASSLASRYNEQFF.

The V gene is TRBV3-1 (or the pseudogene TRBV3-2), the J gene TRBJ1-1; the D gene is possibly TRBD1 (6 bases). The germline V and J ends were trimmed by 4 bases and 5 bases, with 14 bases remaining between them. CDR1 LGHDT and CDR2 YNNKEL come from the germline V gene (reference sequence). The CDR3 is 14 amino acids. The chain's CDR3 is CASSLKGGGTEAFF. CDR3 nucleotide sequence: TGTGCCAGCAGCCTCAAGGGGGGAGGGACTGAAGCTTTCTTT.

V is TRBV3-1 (or the pseudogene TRBV3-2) and J is TRBJ2-7; TRBD2 matches at 9 bases. Germline assignment: CDR1 LGHDT and CDR2 YNNKEL (reference sequence). The CDR3 spans 17 residues. Trimming took 3 bases from V and 4 from J; bases not matched to a gene: 13. The CDR3 coding sequence is TGTGCCAGCAGCCAGACAGGGAGCAGCGGGAGGAGTTACGAGCAGTACTTC. Translation gives CASSQTGSSGRSYEQYF.

The rearrangement joins TRBV3-1 (or the pseudogene TRBV3-2) to TRBJ2-1; 8 bases fit TRBD1. CDR3 length: 16 amino acids. Looked up from germline, CDR1 is LGHDT and CDR2 is YNNKEL (reference sequence). The V and J ends lost 4 bases and 0 bases, in that order; junction bases with no gene match: 5. As DNA, the CDR3 is TGTGCCAGCAGCCCCCAGACAGGGGCCTCCTACAATGAGCAGTTCTTC. It specifies CASSPQTGASYNEQFF.

The rearrangement uses TRBV5-4 and TRBJ2-1; D remains ambiguous. Germline loops: CDR1 SGHNT, CDR2 YYREEE (reference sequence). Trimming cost V 6 bases and J 8 bases, with 21 bases left between them. CDR3 size: 15 residues. Written as DNA, the CDR3 is TGTGCCAGCACCGCAGGCCCCGGCTCCGGCGATGAGCAGTTCTTC. Translated: CASTAGPGSGDEQFF.

This clone was detected once. The CDR3 spells CASRLPGTSPFF. CDR3 sequence (DNA): TGTGCCAGCAGATTACCCGGGACTAGTCCGTTCTTC. This chain connects TRBV12-3 or TRBV12-4 to TRBJ2-1, with 8 bases fitting TRBD2. V lost 6 bases and J lost 15; bases outside the gene matches: 10. The CDR3 consists of 12 residues.

The CDR3: CASSGTGGYNEQFF. DNA for the CDR3: TGTGCCAGCAGTGGGACAGGGGGCTACAATGAGCAGTTCTTC. This chain links TRBV25-1 with TRBJ2-1; 10 nucleotides agree with TRBD1. The V gene's germline CDR1 is MGHDK and CDR2 SYGVNS. The length of the CDR3 is 14 residues. V shed 4 bases and J 3 bases; nucleotides not matched to a gene: 0.

The V call is TRBV27, the J call TRBJ1-2, with 8 bases that match TRBD1. After removal of 5 bases from V and 9 bases from J, the junction contained 14 bases not matched to a gene. This CDR3 contains 15 residues. Germline CDR1 is MNHEY and CDR2 is SMNVEV (reference sequence). Written as DNA, the CDR3 is TGTGCCAGCAGTCCACAACCCAGGACAGGGTTAAGCTACACCTTC. Encoded protein: CASSPQPRTGLSYTF.

The chain uses TRBV6-5 and TRBJ2-7, with D possibly TRBD2 on 5 matching bases. Germline CDR1 MNHEY, CDR2 SVGAGI. The CDR3 is made up of 14 amino acids. Trimming left V 4 bases short and J 3 bases short, with 13 bases between. The CDR3 region has the DNA TGTGCCAGCAGTTCCCTCCACGGGGTCTACGAGCAGTACTTC. It yields the protein CASSSLHGVYEQYF.

The chain couples TRBV12-3 or TRBV12-4 to TRBJ1-2; 7 bases are a match to TRBD1. The V gene end was trimmed by 7 bases and the J gene end by 7 bases; junction bases not matched to a gene: 6. CDR3 size: 12 residues. CDR3 bases: TGTGCCAGCAATAAAGGGGGCTTTGGCTACACCTTC. This encodes CASNKGGFGYTF.

The rearrangement links TRBV27 to TRBJ1-6, with D tentatively TRBD1 (5 bases). Per the germline V gene, CDR1 is MNHEY and CDR2 is SMNVEV (reference sequence). Trimming removed 4 bases from V and 10 bases from J, with 14 bases in between. This CDR3 is built from 14 residues. Written as DNA, the CDR3 is TGTGCCAGCAGTTCCCCGGGGGGGGACTCACCCCTCCACTTT. Translation: CASSSPGGDSPLHF.

The genes are TRBV6-5 and TRBJ1-6, with TRBD1 matching 7 bases. The germline gives CDR1 MNHEY, CDR2 SVGAGI. V lost 7 bases, J lost 9 bases, and 9 bases stayed unmatched. The CDR3 has 14 residues. The CDR3 DNA sequence: TGTGCCAGCACCAAAGGACAGGAACTTTCACCCCTCCACTTT. Residues: CASTKGQELSPLHF.

This clone was picked up one time. The chain employs TRBV29-1 and TRBJ1-2, with D possibly matching TRBD1 (5 bases). Germline V lookup: CDR1 SQVTM, CDR2 ANQGSEA. This CDR3 comprises 14 residues. V was pared by 7 bases and J by 4 bases, with 19 bases between. Here the CDR3 reads CSAKPPSGLYGYTF. The CDR3 DNA reads as TGCAGCGCCAAACCTCCGTCGGGACTCTATGGCTACACCTTC. The entire variable domain, with the rest obtained from reference TRBV29-1 and TRBJ1-2, is as follows: SAVISQKPSRDICQRGTSLTIQCQVDSQVTMMFWYRQQPGQSLTLIATANQGSEATYESGFVIDKFPISRPNLTFSTLTVSNMSPEDSSIYLCSAKPPSGLYGYTFGSGTRLTVV.

This chain links TRBV7-3 with TRBJ1-4; TRBD1 might be the D (5 bases). This CDR3 has 13 amino acids. The germline gives CDR1 SGHTA, CDR2 FQGTGA. Trimming took off 0 bases at V and 7 bases at J, with 6 bases between the two ends. CDR3 loop: CASSLTGVEKLFF. The CDR3 region has the DNA TGTGCCAGCAGCTTAACAGGGGTTGAAAAACTGTTTTTT.

This chain uses TRBV11-2 with TRBJ2-7; D not certain. The CDR3 loop spans 14 amino acids. Germline CDR1 is SGHAT and CDR2 is FQNNGV. Trimming took off 5 bases at V and 3 bases at J, with 14 bases between the two ends. CDR3 DNA: TGTGCCAGCAGCCCCGGCCCAGGATTCTACGAGCAGTACTTC. This sequence encodes CASSPGPGFYEQYF.

V usage is TRBV9 and J usage is TRBJ2-4; D gene uncertain. From germline, CDR1 is SGDLS and CDR2 YYNGEE. V gave up 0 bases and J gave up 2 bases, with 6 bases separating them. The CDR3 runs 14 residues. CDR3 coding DNA: TGTGCCAGCAGCGTAGGCGGAACCAAAAACATTCAGTACTTC. This codes for CASSVGGTKNIQYF. Together with reference TRBV9 and TRBJ2-4, the CDR3 gives the full variable domain: DSGVTQTPKHLITATGQRVTLRCSPRSGDLSVYWYQQSLDQGLQFLIQYYNGEERAKGNILERFSAQQFPDLHSELNLSSLELGDSALYFCASSVGGTKNIQYFGAGTRLSVL.

This chain links TRBV9 with TRBJ2-1, with D perhaps matching TRBD1 (6 bases). The CDR3 has 16 residues. The V end lost 4 bases, the J end lost 4 bases, and 18 bases lay between the germline ends. From germline, CDR1 is SGDLS and CDR2 YYNGEE. The CDR3: CASSLSDRSLYNEQFF. The DNA of the CDR3 is TGTGCCAGCAGCCTTTCCGACAGGTCCCTTTACAATGAGCAGTTCTTC. Looking up the rest from reference TRBV9 and TRBJ2-1 gives the full variable domain: DSGVTQTPKHLITATGQRVTLRCSPRSGDLSVYWYQQSLDQGLQFLIQYYNGEERAKGNILERFSAQQFPDLHSELNLSSLELGDSALYFCASSLSDRSLYNEQFFGPGTRLTVL.